The rows below give T cell receptor beta chains drawn from one sample of a study of shared clonotypes between healthy human individuals. Only in-frame clones appear in the TCRdb table, and some are missing; sequencing was by immunoSEQ multiplex PCR. Of under 650,000 clones listed, 90% to 97% were seen once; the top ten hold approximately 0.062%. The sequencing input was naive CD4+ T cells sorted from blood. These TCRs come from a woman in her 30s in good health. Each CDR3 is given with its conserved first and last residue. A D gene is named only where the DNA matches it firmly. Clone size is not always given. Where it is, it says once, few, many or a class for expanded clones.

TRBD2,-,TRBJ2-7,TRBV11-2,CASSFSLADYEQYF,TGTGCCAGCAGCTTCAGTCTAGCGGACTACGAGCAGTACTTC
-,-,TRBJ2-1,TRBV7-9,CASRPIKNEQFF,TGTGCCAGCAGACCCATCAAGAATGAGCAGTTCTTC
-,-,TRBJ1-1,TRBV5-1,CASSLVDSLNTEAFF,TGCGCCAGCAGCTTAGTTGACAGCTTGAACACTGAAGCTTTCTTT
TRBD1,-,TRBJ1-5,TRBV11-2,CASSLGQGVPQPQHF,TGTGCCAGCAGCTTAGGACAGGGGGTCCCTCAGCCCCAGCATTTT
-,-,TRBJ1-1,TRBV18,CASSPRGAMNTEAFF,TGTGCCAGCTCACCACGGGGAGCTATGAACACTGAAGCTTTCTTT
-,-,TRBJ2-7,TRBV2,CASSKQGDEQYF,TGTGCCAGCAGTAAACAGGGAGACGAGCAGTACTTC
TRBD1,few,TRBJ1-1,TRBV30,CAWDRGRDTEAFF,TGTGCCTGGGACAGGGGGCGGGACACTGAAGCTTTCTTT
TRBD2,-,TRBJ2-1,TRBV10-3,CAISESSGRIGEQFF,TGTGCCATCAGTGAGTCAAGCGGGAGAATAGGTGAGCAGTTCTTC
-,-,TRBJ2-2,TRBV2,CASSEIAPGELFF,TGTGCCAGCAGTGAGATTGCACCCGGGGAGCTGTTTTTT
-,-,TRBJ2-6,TRBV6-1,CASSESAWGAPPGANVLTF,TGTGCCAGCAGTGAAAGCGCTTGGGGAGCCCCACCTGGGGCCAACGTCCTGACTTTC
-,-,TRBJ1-1,TRBV7-9,CASSFVGTEAFF,TGTGCCAGCAGCTTCGTCGGCACTGAAGCTTTCTTT
-,-,TRBJ2-5,TRBV29-1,CSVVLHTVGETQYF,TGCAGCGTTGTCCTTCATACCGTCGGGGAGACCCAGTACTTC
TRBD2,-,TRBJ2-7,TRBV4-1,CASSQVGGGSSYEQYF,TGCGCCAGCAGCCAAGTTGGCGGGGGGAGCTCCTACGAGCAGTACTTC
-,-,TRBJ2-7,TRBV10-3,CAIRGTVPDTEQYF,TGTGCCATCCGCGGGACCGTACCGGACACCGAGCAGTACTTC
TRBD1,-,TRBJ1-6,TRBV13,CASSFNRGHNSPLHF,TGTGCCAGCAGTTTTAACAGGGGGCATAATTCACCCCTCCACTTT
-,-,TRBJ1-3,TRBV28,CASSLSSGRGRFGNTIYF,TGTGCCAGCAGTTTAAGTTCGGGCAGGGGACGGTTTGGAAACACCATATATTTT
-,-,TRBJ1-3,TRBV15,CATSRDVAGGLYTIYF,TGTGCCACCAGCAGAGATGTGGCGGGGGGTCTGTACACCATATATTTT
TRBD1,-,TRBJ2-4,TRBV19,CATKNRGTHQNIQYF,TGTGCCACCAAGAACAGGGGAACGCACCAAAACATTCAGTACTTC
TRBD1,-,TRBJ2-7,TRBV13,CASSSSGTGGGEQYF,TGTGCCAGCAGCTCCTCCGGGACAGGGGGCGGCGAGCAGTACTTC
-,-,TRBJ1-2,TRBV7-8,CASSPPGGSYGYTF,TGTGCCAGCAGCCCCCCCGGGGGCTCCTATGGCTACACCTTC
-,once,TRBJ2-2,TRBV5-1,CASSLGLTGELFF,TGCGCCAGCAGCTTGGGACTCACCGGGGAGCTGTTTTTT
-,-,TRBJ2-7,TRBV7-2,CASSLRVAEPPYEQYF,TGTGCCAGCAGCTTACGAGTAGCGGAACCGCCCTACGAGCAGTACTTC
-,once,TRBJ2-1,TRBV6-1,CASSKPGNSYNEQFF,TGTGCCAGCAGTAAGCCTGGCAACTCCTACAATGAGCAGTTCTTC
-,-,TRBJ2-2,TRBV19,CASRGAGTTGELFF,TGTGCCAGTAGAGGAGCAGGAACGACCGGGGAGCTGTTTTTT
-,-,TRBJ2-7,TRBV20-1,CSALRDYEQYF,TGCAGTGCCCTACGGGATTACGAGCAGTACTTC
-,-,TRBJ2-1,TRBV2,CASSEALGGDEQFF,TGTGCCAGCAGTGAAGCGCTTGGCGGCGATGAGCAGTTCTTC
-,-,TRBJ2-7,TRBV7-9,CASSLYGTSYEQYF,TGTGCCAGCAGCTTATATGGGACCTCCTACGAGCAGTACTTC
TRBD2,once,TRBJ2-3,TRBV10-3,CAISEMLAGGTDTQYF,TGTGCCATCAGTGAGATGCTAGCGGGAGGGACAGATACGCAGTATTTT
-,once,TRBJ1-4,TRBV7-9,CASSLNEKLFF,TGTGCCAGCAGCCTGAATGAAAAACTGTTTTTT
TRBD2,-,TRBJ2-3,TRBV6-6,CASSYSSLAGDTQYF,TGTGCCAGCAGTTACTCGAGTCTAGCGGGGGATACGCAGTATTTT
TRBD2,-,TRBJ2-1,TRBV2,CASSRRSGTSGRAYNEQFF,TGTGCCAGCAGTAGGAGGTCCGGGACTAGCGGGAGGGCCTACAATGAGCAGTTCTTC
-,-,TRBJ1-2,TRBV11-2,CASRGQLNYGYTF,TGTGCCAGCAGGGGGCAGCTAAACTATGGCTACACCTTC
-,-,TRBJ2-5,TRBV4-1,CASSQVSVAETQYF,TGCGCCAGCAGCCAAGTTTCGGTAGCTGAGACCCAGTACTTC
-,-,TRBJ2-7,TRBV15,CATSPGAVPTYEQYF,TGTGCCACCTCCCCCGGGGCGGTTCCAACCTACGAGCAGTACTTC
-,once,TRBJ1-1,TRBV11-2,CASRLPVLGNTEAFF,TGTGCCAGCAGACTCCCCGTTTTGGGGAACACTGAAGCTTTCTTT
-,-,TRBJ2-3,TRBV11-3,CASSLGEVRDTQYF,TGTGCCAGCAGCTTAGGGGAGGTACGGGATACGCAGTATTTT
-,-,TRBJ1-1,TRBV30,CAWKRTVSQNTEAFF,TGTGCCTGGAAGAGGACAGTTTCGCAGAACACTGAAGCTTTCTTT
-,-,TRBJ1-1,TRBV5-1,CASSLAFQGGGAFF,TGCGCCAGCAGCTTGGCCTTTCAGGGCGGCGGAGCTTTCTTT
-,-,TRBJ1-1,TRBV6-5,CATSGGTEAFF,TGTGCCACCTCTGGGGGCACTGAAGCTTTCTTT
-,once,TRBJ2-1,TRBV5-4,CASSSTRGGEQFF,TGTGCCAGCAGCTCAACGAGGGGGGGTGAGCAGTTCTTC
-,-,TRBJ2-7,TRBV7-2,CASSRRVAYEQYF,TGTGCCAGCAGCCGCCGGGTCGCATACGAGCAGTACTTC
TRBD1,-,TRBJ1-5,TRBV6-5,CASSRDREVQPQHF,TGTGCCAGCAGTCGGGACAGGGAGGTTCAGCCCCAGCATTTT
-,-,TRBJ2-7,TRBV29-1,CSVGPRGYEQYF,TGCAGCGTTGGCCCTCGGGGCTACGAGCAGTACTTC
-,-,TRBJ2-2,TRBV27,CASSFYGGTGELFF,TGTGCCAGCAGTTTCTACGGTGGGACCGGGGAGCTGTTTTTT
-,few,TRBJ2-7,TRBV7-6,CASSSRPQGQFYEQYF,TGTGCCAGCAGCTCCCGTCCCCAGGGGCAATTCTACGAGCAGTACTTC
-,-,TRBJ2-3,TRBV28,CASSLDVGPSTDTQYF,TGTGCCAGCAGTCTCGATGTGGGGCCTAGCACAGATACGCAGTATTTT